This T cell receptor (beta chain) originates from a study of cytomegalovirus exposure and HLA in healthy donors (dated by TCRdb to about 2017). Study-level background: In an earlier analysis of under 600 of the donors, less than 350 Gb of sequence data and 100 million or so unique TCR beta sequences from roughly 200 million T cells were reported. To predict cytomegalovirus infection status, the study combined high-throughput TCR immunosequencing, statistical association of individual TCRs with disease status, and machine learning. The study profiled the T cell repertoires of under 850 subjects by immunosequencing and related them to cytomegalovirus serostatus. Both class I and class II loci were covered by HLA typing, at four-digit resolution. A separate validation cohort of roughly 110 different subjects was used in addition to the approximately 700-subject first cohort. A few DR-DQ haplotypes were treated as single units for association and clustering because of strong linkage in the cohort. In a later analysis, previously published TCR beta repertoires from 666 donors were re-analyzed and high-resolution HLA genotyping was added so that TCR occurrence patterns could be studied. All discovery cohort repertoires had been generated using a single sequencing platform. In a later genetic analysis, genome-wide SNP genotypes for about 65% of the roughly 670 donors were used, and that subset was treated as a discovery cohort. Roughly 300 gigabases of sequencing data and around 90 million unique TCR sequences made up an early release that covered roughly 670 HLA-typed donors. The later analysis used no new phenotypic data to find candidate immune exposures, relying instead on TCR beta sequences and their occurrence across donors. Of the 300 to 450 genotyped donors, approximately 80% fell in the genetic ancestry cluster associated with self-reported Caucasian donors. Donor age, sex, ethnicity and CMV serostatus were collected together with the repertoire data. The study aimed to test whether signatures of past pathogen exposure could be identified by cataloging public T cell receptors. An earlier analysis of about 620 of the donors applied high-throughput TCR beta sequencing to assess whether each TCR beta V gene segment acted as functional or pseudogenic. The number of donors typed differed by locus, with 629-630 for A, B, C, DRB1 and DQB1, 522 for DQA1, 600 to 610 for DPA1, and some 470 for DPB1. Among 300 to 450 genotyped donors of the cohort, an average of approximately 230,000 unique TCR beta nucleotide sequences were sequenced per donor, roughly a sixth of them non-productive.

CDR1 SGDLS and CDR2 YYNGEE are derived from the germline V gene. Inclusive of the bounding cysteine and phenylalanine, the CDR3 is 15 residues long. Solely the CDR3 DNA is kept, with 45 bases framed from the first base. V trim: 3 bases; J trim: 1 base; unmatched bases: 6. Study-wide conclusions, independent of this receptor: A later analysis reported that several top co-occurrence clusters appeared linked to parvovirus B19, influenza, CMV and Epstein-Barr virus. Some 16 rarely observed V segments, including chromosome 9 orphons, were excluded from the earlier analysis of approximately 600 of the donors because counts were too low. Presence/absence analyses assumed roughly uniform sequencing depth across donors, an assumption that may not hold. Across donors, most TCR sequences were observed very rarely, whereas some public TCRs were present in many individuals. Most CMV-associated TCR beta chains appeared to be HLA-restricted in a later analysis, and the HLA associations seemed to be driven largely by CMV exposure. A few of the identified cytomegalovirus-associated TCR beta chains were confirmed in vitro to be specific for cytomegalovirus antigens. Strong co-occurrence of HLA alleles, especially DR and DQ, made assigning TCR associations to individual alleles difficult. In a later genetic analysis, fewer N-insertions in productive TCRs were reported among donors in an Asian-associated ancestry cluster than the approximately 630-donor mean. An earlier analysis of 587 of the donors showed that most TCR beta V segments appeared in productive rearrangements either about 87% or about 30% of the time, which broadly matched IMGT annotations. CMV serostatus was the only immune exposure information available for the cohort. A later analysis associated around 16,000 TCR beta sequences with specific HLA alleles at a false discovery rate of 0.05. The study gave a list of 150 to 200 TCR beta chains associated with cytomegalovirus. In a later genetic analysis, a missense DCLRE1C variant was associated with V-gene and J-gene trimming of TCR beta chains, and the association was replicated in an independent cohort. Some IMGT-functional V segments, including TRBV6-2 and TRBV6-3, could not be distinguished by the 87-base-pair reads and were therefore excluded. It was suggested by the authors that the approach could potentially be generalized to other disease states and immunological phenotypes. This cohort had only TCR beta chains sequenced, and the lack of alpha or paired-chain data limited which features could be detected. HLA typing was unavailable for some donors at each locus, so association tests used only the typed subset. Correlated functional status among segregating V segments might reflect linkage disequilibrium, but an unknown experimental factor could not be ruled out. Cytomegalovirus status was reported to be diagnosed by the classifier with high specificity and sensitivity in both the original and validation cohorts. In a later analysis, TCR association rates were found to vary across HLA loci, with the most associated TCRs seen for DRB1 alleles and the fewest for HLA-C alleles. In a later analysis, HLA-associated TCR beta chains showed more clonal expansion and lower generation probabilities than non-associated chains that were equally common. A cluster of highly shared sequence variants was judged likely to represent a technical artifact of the sequencing pipeline. A further reported finding was that TCR beta sequences accurately predicted the HLA-A and HLA-B alleles for most subjects in the first cohort.

The cohort was made up of around 720 healthy bone marrow donors. All cohort members were sampled while nominally healthy, although unrecorded immune exposures were likely present. The donor tested CMV seronegative, placing the donor among the roughly 350 seronegative members of the cohort. Every donor gave a peripheral blood sample, and the peripheral blood mononuclear cells from that sample were used for TCR beta sequencing. Genomic DNA extraction from the blood cell samples was performed with the Qiagen DNeasy Blood Extraction Kit. Library preparation was by the immunoSEQ multiplex PCR assay. For the multiplex PCR, a mixture combining 60 forward primers for TCR Vbeta segments and 13 reverse primers for TCR Jbeta segments was used. Amplification of the CDR3 region of rearranged TCR beta genes was performed with a multiplex PCR assay on genomic DNA. Amplified TCR beta libraries were sequenced as 87-base-pair reads on the Illumina HiSeq System. The original pipeline was this. Across the 600 to 700 repertoires, a later analysis counted some 81 million unique TCR beta chains, some 11 million of which were shared by at least two donors. Raw reads were error-corrected and collapsed into unique sequences with a nearest-neighbor algorithm that merged closely related sequences to remove PCR and sequencing errors. V, D and J gene segments were assigned by aligning CDR3 sequences to IMGT reference sequences. Each retained sequence needed at least a six-nucleotide match to both a V gene segment and a J gene segment. Rearrangements were classified as productive when the CDR3 lacked stop codons and remained in frame with V and J, and all other rearrangements were classified as non-productive. CDR3 was defined according to IMGT convention as the region running from the second conserved V-encoded cysteine to the conserved J-encoded phenylalanine. The earlier analysis of some 600 of the donors excluded sequences that lacked an unambiguous match to a single V gene segment. In an earlier analysis of around 600 of the donors, V segments were called functional above 56.7% productive rearrangements and were called segregating when the between-donor standard deviation exceeded 5%. A statistical classification framework was built to diagnose cytomegalovirus status from the catalog of TCR beta chain sequences. A later analysis assigned V and J genes by comparing TCR nucleotide sequences with IMGT/GENE-DB human TR gene sequences. The TCRdist pipeline was used in a later analysis to assign CDR3 sequences and most-parsimonious VDJ recombination scenarios. In a later analysis, each TCR beta chain was defined by its CDR3 amino acid sequence together with its V-gene family, and reads lacking a unique V-gene family were excluded. To address suspected cross-contamination and a sequencing artifact, a later analysis removed several hundred highly shared, low-generation-probability nucleotide sequences. In a later analysis, a clonal expansion index was calculated for each public chain from normalized within-repertoire ranks of inferred template counts. A later analysis computed generation probabilities with a VDJ recombination model fitted to out-of-frame rearrangements, and checked the results against IGoR. In a later analysis, TCR-TCR, TCR-HLA and TCR-CMV co-occurrence was scored with hypergeometric tests, and a repertoire-size bias correction was applied to TCR pairs. In a later analysis, false discovery rates were estimated by permuting HLA or CMV assignments 20 times. In a later analysis, co-occurring TCRs were grouped using DBSCAN, with TCRdist sequence similarity added in when clustering inside HLA-allele-positive subsets. Co-occurrence clustering excluded repertoires with fewer than 30,000 or more than 120,000 public chains, plus five with anomalous nucleotide sharing. Held by TCRdb, this immuneACCESS table contains in-frame sequences only and omits some clones. Under half of the omission traces to an unresolved V gene where checked; the cause of the rest is unknown. That table furnishes V, J and clone size, whereas the DNA furnished D and trimming. Across this sample there are 140,000 or so clones, with over 70% seen only once. The top ten constitute roughly 4.5% of the sample.

A remark on this clone: Its antigen target is currently unknown. Base qualities are not provided; no much larger clone lies one nucleotide away.

The rearranged segments are TRBV9 and TRBJ1-1, with TRBD1 matching 7 junction bases. The sequence came from a man in his forties or fifties in good health and CMV-seronegative. The specimen was PBMCs. The CDR3 reads as follows: CASSGYRTGNTEAFF. The DNA sequence is TGTGCCAGCAGCGGTTATCGGACAGGGAACACTGAAGCTTTCTTT.